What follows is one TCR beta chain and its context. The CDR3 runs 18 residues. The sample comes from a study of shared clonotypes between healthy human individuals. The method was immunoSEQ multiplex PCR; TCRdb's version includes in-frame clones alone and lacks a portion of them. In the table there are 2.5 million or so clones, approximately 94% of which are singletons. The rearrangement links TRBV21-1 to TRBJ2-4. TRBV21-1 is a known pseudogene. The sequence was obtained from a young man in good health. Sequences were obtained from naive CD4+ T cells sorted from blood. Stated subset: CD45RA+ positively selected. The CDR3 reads CASSKANGEVSAKNIQYF. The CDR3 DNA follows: TGTGCCAGCAGCAAAGCCAATGGGGAAGTCTCGGCCAAAAACATTCAGTACTTC.